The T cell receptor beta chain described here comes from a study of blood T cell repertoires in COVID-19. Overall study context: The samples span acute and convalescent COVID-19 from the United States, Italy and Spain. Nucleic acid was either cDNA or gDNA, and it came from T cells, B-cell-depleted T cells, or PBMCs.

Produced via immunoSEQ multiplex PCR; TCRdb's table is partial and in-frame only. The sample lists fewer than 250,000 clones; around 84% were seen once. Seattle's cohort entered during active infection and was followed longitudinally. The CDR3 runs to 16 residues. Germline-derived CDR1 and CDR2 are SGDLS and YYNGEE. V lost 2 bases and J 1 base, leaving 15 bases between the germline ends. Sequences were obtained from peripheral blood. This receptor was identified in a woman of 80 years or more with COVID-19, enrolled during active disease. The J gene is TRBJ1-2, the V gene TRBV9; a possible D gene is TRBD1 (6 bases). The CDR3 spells CASSVNRDNFNYGYTF. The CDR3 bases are TGTGCCAGCAGCGTTAACCGGGACAACTTTAACTATGGCTACACCTTC.